This TCR beta chain originates from a study of T cell responses to AZD1222 COVID-19 vaccine. Study results and caveats: Repertoires were obtained only post-peak T cell response. Donors were chiefly white British, with a greater number of females, and clonal diversity was perhaps underestimated. The span of vaccine-associated CD4 TCRs extended across spike, with dominance at 160-218 and 743-854.

V was shortened by 1 base and J by 2 bases, with 16 bases between the two germline ends. Germline V gene data show CDR1 as SGHDT and CDR2 as YYEEEE. CDR3 length: 17 residues. This clone was counted a single time. Its antigen is still unknown. Assay used: immunoSEQ multiplex PCR; TCRdb lists only in-frame clones, some missing. The sample contains 160,000 or so clones, 85% to 90% of which appear only once. The sequences come from peripheral blood, collected 28 days after the second AZD1222 dose. This clonotype was sampled from an adult who received the AZD1222 COVID-19 vaccine. The chain carries TRBV5-6 and TRBJ2-1; D is possibly TRBD2 (6 bases). The CDR3 nucleotides are TGTGCCAGCAGCTTGCGGGAGCCCACCATAACCTACAATGAGCAGTTCTTC. Amino acids: CASSLREPTITYNEQFF.